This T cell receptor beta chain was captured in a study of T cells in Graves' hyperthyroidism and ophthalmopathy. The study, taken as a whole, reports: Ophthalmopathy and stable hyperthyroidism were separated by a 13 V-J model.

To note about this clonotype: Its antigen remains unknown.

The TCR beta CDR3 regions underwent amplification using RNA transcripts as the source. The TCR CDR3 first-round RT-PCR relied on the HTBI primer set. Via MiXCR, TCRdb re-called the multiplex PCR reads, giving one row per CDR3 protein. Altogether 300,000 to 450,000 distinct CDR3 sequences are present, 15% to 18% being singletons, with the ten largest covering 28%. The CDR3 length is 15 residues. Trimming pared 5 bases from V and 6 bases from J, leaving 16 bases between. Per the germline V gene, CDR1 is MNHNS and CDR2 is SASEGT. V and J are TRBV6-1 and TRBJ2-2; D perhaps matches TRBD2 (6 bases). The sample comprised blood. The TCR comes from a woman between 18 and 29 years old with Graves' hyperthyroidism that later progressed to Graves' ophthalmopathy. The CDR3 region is CASSQNRDSSGELFF. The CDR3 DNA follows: TGTGCCAGCAGTCAGAATCGGGACTCCTCCGGGGAGCTGTTTTTT.